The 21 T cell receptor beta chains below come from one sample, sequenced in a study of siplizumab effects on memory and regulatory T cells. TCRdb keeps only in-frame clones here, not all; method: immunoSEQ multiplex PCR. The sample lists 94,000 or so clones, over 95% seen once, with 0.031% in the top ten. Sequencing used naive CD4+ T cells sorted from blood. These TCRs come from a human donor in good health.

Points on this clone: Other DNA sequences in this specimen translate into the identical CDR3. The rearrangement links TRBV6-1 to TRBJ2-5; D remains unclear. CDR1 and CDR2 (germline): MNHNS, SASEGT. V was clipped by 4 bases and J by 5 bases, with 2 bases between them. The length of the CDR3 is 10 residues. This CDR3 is CASSVETQYF. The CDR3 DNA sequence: TGTGCCAGCAGTGTGGAGACCCAGTACTTC.

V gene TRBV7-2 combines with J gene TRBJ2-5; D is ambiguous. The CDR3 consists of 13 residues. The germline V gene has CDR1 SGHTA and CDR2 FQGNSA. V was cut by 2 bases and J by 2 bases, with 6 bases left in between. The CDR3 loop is CASSLSRQETQYF. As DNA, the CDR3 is TGTGCCAGCAGCTTATCCCGACAAGAGACCCAGTACTTC.

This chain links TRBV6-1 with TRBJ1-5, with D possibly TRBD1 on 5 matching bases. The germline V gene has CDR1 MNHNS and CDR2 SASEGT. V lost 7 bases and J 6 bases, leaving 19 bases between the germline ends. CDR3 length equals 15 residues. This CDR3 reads CASTLLDNIRQPQHF. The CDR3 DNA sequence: TGTGCCAGCACTCTTCTGGACAACATCCGTCAGCCCCAGCATTTT.

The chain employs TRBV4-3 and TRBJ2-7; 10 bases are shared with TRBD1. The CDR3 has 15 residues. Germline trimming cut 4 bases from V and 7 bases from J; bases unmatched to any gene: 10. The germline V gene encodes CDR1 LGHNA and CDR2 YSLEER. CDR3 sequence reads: CASSRNRDRGLEQYF. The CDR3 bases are TGCGCCAGCAGCCGGAACCGGGACAGGGGATTGGAGCAGTACTTC.

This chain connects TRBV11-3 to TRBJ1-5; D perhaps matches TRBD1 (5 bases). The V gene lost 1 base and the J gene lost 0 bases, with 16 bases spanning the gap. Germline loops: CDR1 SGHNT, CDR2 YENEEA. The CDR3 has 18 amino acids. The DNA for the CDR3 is TGTGCCAGCAGCTTAGTTGTTTGGGGCGTTTATAGCAATCAGCCCCAGCATTTT. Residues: CASSLVVWGVYSNQPQHF.

Here the CDR3 reads CASSLPLGGSGYTF. CDR3 nucleotides: TGTGCCAGCAGTTTACCCCTCGGGGGGAGCGGCTACACCTTC. This chain links TRBV28 with TRBJ1-2, with D perhaps matching TRBD1 (5 bases). The V end was cut by 2 bases, the J end by 8 bases, with 15 bases between. The CDR3 loop spans 14 amino acids. Per the germline V gene, CDR1 is MDHEN and CDR2 is SYDVKM.

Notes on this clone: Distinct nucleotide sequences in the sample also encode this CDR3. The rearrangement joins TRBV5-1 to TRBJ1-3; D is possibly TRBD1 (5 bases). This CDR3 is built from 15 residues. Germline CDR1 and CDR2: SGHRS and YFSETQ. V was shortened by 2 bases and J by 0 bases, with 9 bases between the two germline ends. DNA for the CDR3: TGCGCCAGCAGCTTAGAGGGGTTCTCTGGAAACACCATATATTTT. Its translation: CASSLEGFSGNTIYF.

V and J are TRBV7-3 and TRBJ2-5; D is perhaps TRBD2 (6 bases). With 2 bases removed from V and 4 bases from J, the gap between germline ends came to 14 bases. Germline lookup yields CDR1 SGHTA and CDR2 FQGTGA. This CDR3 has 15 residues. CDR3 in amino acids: CASSLEGGAGETQYF. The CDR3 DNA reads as TGTGCCAGCAGCTTAGAGGGCGGGGCGGGAGAGACCCAGTACTTC.

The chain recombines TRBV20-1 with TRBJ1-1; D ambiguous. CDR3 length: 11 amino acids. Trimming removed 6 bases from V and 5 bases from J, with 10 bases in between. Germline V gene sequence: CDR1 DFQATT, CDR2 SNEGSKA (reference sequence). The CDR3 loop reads CSASSGTEAFF. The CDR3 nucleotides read TGCAGTGCGAGTTCGGGTACTGAAGCTTTCTTT.

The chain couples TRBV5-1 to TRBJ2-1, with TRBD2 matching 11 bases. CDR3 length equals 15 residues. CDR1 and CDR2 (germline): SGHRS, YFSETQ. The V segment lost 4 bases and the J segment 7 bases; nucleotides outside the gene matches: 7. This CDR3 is CASSISGGAWNEQFF. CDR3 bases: TGCGCCAGCAGCATTAGCGGGGGGGCGTGGAATGAGCAGTTCTTC.

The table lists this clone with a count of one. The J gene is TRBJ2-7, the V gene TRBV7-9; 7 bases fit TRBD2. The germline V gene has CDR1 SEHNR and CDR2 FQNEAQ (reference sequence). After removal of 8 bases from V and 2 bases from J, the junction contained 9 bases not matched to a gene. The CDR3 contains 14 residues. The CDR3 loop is CASLISGVTYEQYF. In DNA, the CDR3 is TGTGCCAGCCTTATAAGCGGGGTTACCTACGAGCAGTACTTC.

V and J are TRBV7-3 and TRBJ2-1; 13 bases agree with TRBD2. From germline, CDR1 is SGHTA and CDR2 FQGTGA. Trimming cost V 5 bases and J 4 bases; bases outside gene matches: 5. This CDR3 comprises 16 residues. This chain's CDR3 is CASSLSLAGGYNEQFF. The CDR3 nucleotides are TGTGCCAGCAGCCTTTCACTAGCGGGGGGGTACAATGAGCAGTTCTTC.

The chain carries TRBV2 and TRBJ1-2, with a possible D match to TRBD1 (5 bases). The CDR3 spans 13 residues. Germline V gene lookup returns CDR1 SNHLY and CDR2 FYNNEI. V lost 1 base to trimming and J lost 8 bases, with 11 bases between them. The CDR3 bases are TGTGCCAGCAGTGAAGGACAGTATTTCGGCTACACCTTC. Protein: CASSEGQYFGYTF.

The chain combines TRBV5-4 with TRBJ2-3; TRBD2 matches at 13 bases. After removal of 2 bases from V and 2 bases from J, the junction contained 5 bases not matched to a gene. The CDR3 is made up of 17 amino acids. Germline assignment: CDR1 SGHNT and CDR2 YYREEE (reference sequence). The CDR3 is CASSLTSGGAPTDTQYF. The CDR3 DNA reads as TGTGCCAGCAGCTTAACTAGCGGGGGGGCTCCCACAGATACGCAGTATTTT.

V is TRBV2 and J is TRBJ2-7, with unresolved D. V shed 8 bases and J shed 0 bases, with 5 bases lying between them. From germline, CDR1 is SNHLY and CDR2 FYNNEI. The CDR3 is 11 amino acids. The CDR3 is CASHSSYEQYF. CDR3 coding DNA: TGTGCCAGCCACAGCTCCTACGAGCAGTACTTC.

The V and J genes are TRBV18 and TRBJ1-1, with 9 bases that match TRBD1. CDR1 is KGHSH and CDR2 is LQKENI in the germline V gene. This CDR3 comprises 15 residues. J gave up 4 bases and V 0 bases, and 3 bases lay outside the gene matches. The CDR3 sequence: CASSPPRTGVTEAFF. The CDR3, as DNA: TGTGCCAGCTCACCACCAAGGACAGGGGTCACTGAAGCTTTCTTT.

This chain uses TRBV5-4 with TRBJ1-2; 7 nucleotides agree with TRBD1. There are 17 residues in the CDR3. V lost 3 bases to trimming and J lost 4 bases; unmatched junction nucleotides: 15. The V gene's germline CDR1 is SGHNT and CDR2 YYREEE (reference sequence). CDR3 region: CASSSDPSRGQTYGYTF. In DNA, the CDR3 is TGTGCCAGCAGCTCCGACCCCTCCAGGGGACAGACCTATGGCTACACCTTC.

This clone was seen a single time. In nucleotides, the CDR3 is TGCGCCAGCAGCTTGACACCCAGGGGTGAGTCACCCCTCCACTTT. Its translation: CASSLTPRGESPLHF. The chain has TRBV5-1 and TRBJ1-6; weak D call: TRBD1 (6 bases). The CDR3 totals 15 residues. CDR1 is SGHRS, CDR2 YFSETQ, per germline. Deletions cut 1 base from V and 10 bases from J, with 15 bases between.

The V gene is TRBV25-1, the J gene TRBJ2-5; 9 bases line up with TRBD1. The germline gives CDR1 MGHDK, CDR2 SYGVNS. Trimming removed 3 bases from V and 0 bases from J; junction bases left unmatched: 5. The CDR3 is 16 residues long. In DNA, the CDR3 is TGTGCCAGCAGTGACCTCGGGACAGGGAACCAAGAGACCCAGTACTTC. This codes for CASSDLGTGNQETQYF.

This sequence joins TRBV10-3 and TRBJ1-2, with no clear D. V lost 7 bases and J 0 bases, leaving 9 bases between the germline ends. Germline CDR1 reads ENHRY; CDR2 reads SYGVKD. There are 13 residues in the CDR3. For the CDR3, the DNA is TGTGCCATCAATTCGGGGACTAACTATGGCTACACCTTC. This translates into CAINSGTNYGYTF.

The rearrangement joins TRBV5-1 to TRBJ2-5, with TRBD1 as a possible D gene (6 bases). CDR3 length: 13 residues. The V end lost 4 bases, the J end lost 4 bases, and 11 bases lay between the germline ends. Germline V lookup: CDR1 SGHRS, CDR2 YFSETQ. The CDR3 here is CASSVTRGETQYF. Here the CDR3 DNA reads TGCGCCAGCAGCGTCACCAGGGGAGAGACCCAGTACTTC. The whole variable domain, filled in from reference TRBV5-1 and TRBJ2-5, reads KAGVTQTPRYLIKTRGQQVTLSCSPISGHRSVSWYQQTPGQGLQFLFEYFSETQRNKGNFPGRFSGRQFSNSRSEMNVSTLELGDSALYLCASSVTRGETQYFGPGTRLLVL.